Sequencing of this TCR beta chain was carried out in a study of PD-L1 blockade in urothelial cancer. Generated by immunoSEQ multiplex PCR, the TCRdb table keeps only in-frame clones and is missing some. This sample has 85,000 to 100,000 clones, with more than 75% found just once. Comments on this clone: Its antigen is currently unknown.

Whole-study findings and limits: Durable benefit accompanied greater 3-week expansion of tumor-associated blood clones.

The germline V and J ends were trimmed by 0 bases and 0 bases, with 5 bases remaining between them. The CDR3 has 14 residues. The germline gives CDR1 SGDLS, CDR2 YYNGEE. Sample time point: pretreatment peripheral blood. Source: PBMCs, taken around atezolizumab (anti-PD-L1) treatment. The V and J genes are TRBV9 and TRBJ2-3, with D hard to call. The sequence was obtained from a man in his fifties or sixties with urothelial cancer. This CDR3 is CASSVGSSTDTQYF. The CDR3 nucleotides read TGTGCCAGCAGCGTAGGTTCTAGCACAGATACGCAGTATTTT.